A selection of T cell receptor beta chains follows, all from one sample in a study of vaccination and CD4 T cells after COVID-19. MiXCR, run by TCRdb on the PCR reads, gives a single entry per CDR3 protein. The data show about 14,000 distinct CDR3 sequences, roughly 60% seen once. No antigen is known for these receptors. Sequenced material: CD4+ T cells from blood, cultured in vitro. These receptors originate from a human donor who had recovered from COVID-19. The CDR3 runs from the conserved cysteine through the conserved F or W. A D gene is named only where the DNA matches it firmly. Expanded clones are given a class, and other clones once, few, many or no size at all.

J gene,V gene,clone size,D gene,CDR3 protein,CDR3 DNA
TRBJ2-3,TRBV7-9,.,TRBD1,CASSSTGWVRGHTDTQYF,TGTGCCAGCAGCTCGACAGGTTGGGTCAGGGGGCACACAGATACGCAGTATTTT
TRBJ1-3,TRBV7-9,.,TRBD1,CASSSDRGLGNTIYF,TGTGCCAGCAGCTCCGACAGGGGGCTTGGAAACACCATATATTTT
TRBJ2-2,TRBV19,.,TRBD1,CASSSRTGETGELFF,TGTGCCAGTAGTTCGAGGACAGGGGAGACCGGGGAGCTGTTTTTT
TRBJ2-6,TRBV27,.,TRBD1,CASSLIQGARGANVLTF,TGTGCCAGCAGTTTAATCCAGGGGGCCAGAGGGGCCAACGTCCTGACTTTC
TRBJ2-4,TRBV15,few,.,CATSRARAGRIQYF,TGTGCCACCAGCAGAGCTCGGGCGGGGCGTATTCAGTACTTC
TRBJ1-2,TRBV6-1,.,.,CASSEAGGYTF,TGTGCCAGCAGTGAAGCCGGGGGCTACACCTTC
TRBJ2-7,TRBV19,few,TRBD1,CASSTGVQGFYEQYF,TGTGCCAGTAGTACTGGGGTACAGGGGTTCTACGAGCAGTACTTC
TRBJ2-7,TRBV7-9,.,.,CASSLSVGGSSYEQYF,TGTGCCAGCAGCTTGTCGGTGGGCGGAAGCTCCTACGAGCAGTACTTC
TRBJ1-2,TRBV20-1,.,.,CSAWGLSGYGYTF,TGCAGTGCATGGGGGCTAAGTGGCTATGGCTACACCTTC
TRBJ1-6,TRBV6-1,once,.,CASIDRSSYNSPLHF,TGTGCCAGCATCGACAGGAGCTCCTATAATTCACCCCTCCACTTT
TRBJ1-2,TRBV20-1,few,TRBD1,CSASQGGGYTF,TGCAGTGCCTCACAGGGGGGAGGCTACACCTTC
TRBJ1-6,TRBV20-1,few,TRBD1,CSAREPGQGNSPLHF,TGCAGTGCTAGAGAGCCGGGACAGGGCAATTCACCCCTCCACTTT
TRBJ2-5,TRBV10-3,.,.,CATTGNQETQYF,TGTGCCACCACGGGTAACCAAGAGACCCAGTACTTC
TRBJ2-1,TRBV6-4,.,TRBD2,CASSEASGYNEQFF,TGTGCCAGCAGTGAGGCTAGCGGGTACAATGAGCAGTTCTTC
TRBJ2-3,TRBV27,.,.,CASSSEGGPTDTQYF,TGTGCCAGCAGTTCAGAGGGGGGGCCCACAGATACGCAGTATTTT
TRBJ2-7,TRBV11-2,.,.,CASSLDRPSYEQYF,TGTGCCAGCAGCTTAGACAGGCCCTCCTACGAGCAGTACTTC
TRBJ2-5,TRBV24-1,.,TRBD1,CATSDTDRGETQYF,TGTGCCACCAGTGATACCGACAGGGGAGAGACCCAGTACTTC
TRBJ1-2,TRBV19,.,.,CASTTLGAGTTEDYGYTF,TGTGCCAGTACTACCCTTGGGGCAGGGACCACCGAGGACTATGGCTACACCTTC
TRBJ2-2,TRBV7-3,few,.,CASSRTNTGELFF,TGTGCCAGCAGCCGCACCAACACCGGGGAGCTGTTTTTT
TRBJ2-3,TRBV6-5,.,TRBD2,CASSLPLAGLGSHTQYF,TGTGCCAGCAGTTTGCCGCTAGCGGGACTTGGGTCGCATACGCAGTATTTT
TRBJ2-3,TRBV24-1,.,.,CATSDSTRQYF,TGTGCCACCAGTGATTCGACACGGCAGTATTTT
TRBJ2-3,TRBV7-2,.,TRBD2,CASSALRQASGSLDTQYF,TGTGCCAGCAGCGCACTCAGGCAGGCGAGCGGGAGTTTAGATACGCAGTATTTT
TRBJ2-7,TRBV27,.,TRBD2,CASSSGSSDEQYF,TGTGCCAGCAGTAGCGGGAGTTCGGACGAGCAGTACTTC
TRBJ2-2,TRBV5-6,.,.,CASSFDRDTGELFF,TGTGCCAGCAGCTTTGACAGAGACACCGGGGAGCTGTTTTTT
TRBJ2-7,TRBV2,.,TRBD1,CASGQETYEQYF,TGTGCCAGCGGACAGGAGACCTACGAGCAGTACTTC
TRBJ2-3,TRBV7-2,.,TRBD1,CASSLGQGADTQYF,TGTGCCAGCAGCTTAGGACAGGGGGCAGATACGCAGTATTTT
TRBJ1-2,TRBV30,few,.,CAWSTRENYGYTF,TGTGCCTGGAGTACCCGGGAGAACTACGGCTACACCTTC
TRBJ1-1,TRBV7-9,.,.,CASSFGRAGRIAEAFF,TGTGCCAGCAGCTTTGGCCGAGCAGGGAGGATCGCTGAAGCTTTCTTT
TRBJ1-1,TRBV7-8,.,.,CASSSSRGGANTEAFF,TGTGCCAGCAGCTCTAGCAGGGGCGGGGCTAACACTGAAGCTTTCTTT
TRBJ2-3,TRBV9,.,TRBD2,CASSVGSGSTDTQYF,TGTGCCAGCAGCGTAGGTAGCGGGAGCACAGATACGCAGTATTTT
TRBJ2-1,TRBV19,.,.,CASSWQNSYNEQFF,TGTGCCAGTAGCTGGCAGAACTCCTACAATGAGCAGTTCTTC
TRBJ1-5,TRBV30,few,.,CAWSPAGGRHQPQHF,TGTGCCTGGAGTCCCGCGGGGGGTCGGCATCAGCCCCAGCATTTT
TRBJ2-3,TRBV20-1,.,.,CSANPHGSTDTQYF,TGCAGTGCTAACCCTCATGGGAGCACAGATACGCAGTATTTT
TRBJ2-2,TRBV20-1,.,.,CSASRAGTENTGELFF,TGCAGTGCTAGCAGAGCCGGGACTGAGAACACCGGGGAGCTGTTTTTT
TRBJ1-5,TRBV4-1,.,.,CASSPVPTGLNQPQHF,TGCGCCAGCAGCCCCGTACCGACAGGCTTGAATCAGCCCCAGCATTTT
TRBJ1-5,TRBV6-5,few,.,CASSYSPDHRYSNQPQHF,TGTGCCAGCAGTTACTCGCCAGACCACCGCTATAGCAATCAGCCCCAGCATTTT
TRBJ1-1,TRBV2,few,.,CASSGIRGYTEAFF,TGTGCCAGCAGTGGCATTCGGGGTTACACTGAAGCTTTCTTT
TRBJ2-6,TRBV6-1,.,TRBD1,CASSGTGTVFSGANVLTF,TGTGCCAGCAGTGGGACCGGGACAGTCTTTTCAGGGGCCAACGTCCTGACTTTC
TRBJ1-2,TRBV6-1,.,TRBD1,CASNRPGQGYYGYTF,TGTGCCAGCAACCGCCCGGGACAGGGGTACTATGGCTACACCTTC
TRBJ2-1,TRBV27,.,TRBD1,CASGQGATYNEQFF,TGTGCCAGCGGTCAGGGGGCCACCTACAATGAGCAGTTCTTC
TRBJ2-5,TRBV5-4,.,.,CASSPQLGGRETQYF,TGTGCCAGCAGTCCCCAATTGGGGGGCAGGGAGACCCAGTACTTC
TRBJ2-2,TRBV6-4,.,TRBD2,CASSDTPSGDPGELFF,TGTGCCAGCAGTGACACCCCAAGCGGGGACCCCGGGGAGCTGTTTTTT
TRBJ2-5,TRBV7-8,once,.,CASSPLYQETQYF,TGTGCCAGCAGCCCCCTATACCAAGAGACCCAGTACTTC
TRBJ2-1,TRBV28,.,TRBD2,CASSPGLGPYNEQFF,TGTGCCAGCAGTCCCGGACTAGGGCCGTACAATGAGCAGTTCTTC
TRBJ2-3,TRBV15,.,TRBD2,CATGQLAVVTDTQYF,TGTGCCACCGGCCAGCTAGCGGTAGTCACAGATACGCAGTATTTT
TRBJ1-1,TRBV7-2,.,TRBD1,CASIYSGTGKPNTEAFF,TGTGCCAGCATCTACTCCGGGACAGGGAAACCGAACACTGAAGCTTTCTTT
TRBJ2-1,TRBV6-2/TRBV6-3,.,.,CASSASVRGGQFF,.
TRBJ1-2,TRBV10-3,few,TRBD1,CAISDPGQQVFGYTF,TGTGCCATCAGTGATCCGGGACAGCAAGTATTTGGCTACACCTTC
TRBJ1-1,TRBV10-1,few,.,CASSESKGMNTEAFF,TGCGCCAGCAGTGAGTCGAAAGGGATGAACACTGAAGCTTTCTTT
TRBJ1-1,TRBV11-2,.,.,CASSPQVGTEAFF,TGTGCCAGCAGCCCCCAAGTCGGGACTGAAGCTTTCTTT
TRBJ1-6,TRBV7-9,.,TRBD1,CASSSGQGYNSPLHF,TGTGCCAGCAGCTCGGGACAGGGGTATAATTCACCCCTCCACTTT
TRBJ1-1,TRBV2,few,.,CASSGVNTEAFF,TGTGCCAGCAGTGGGGTGAACACTGAAGCTTTCTTT
TRBJ1-5,TRBV7-2,few,.,CASSLDAGESQPQHF,TGTGCCAGCAGCTTAGATGCAGGGGAGAGCCAGCCCCAGCATTTT
TRBJ2-7,TRBV12-3/TRBV12-4,.,.,CASSFQGGSYEQYF,TGTGCCAGCAGTTTCCAGGGGGGATCCTACGAGCAGTACTTC
TRBJ1-4,TRBV28,.,.,CASSFSASEEKLFF,TGTGCCAGCAGTTTCTCGGCCTCCGAAGAAAAACTGTTTTTT
TRBJ2-5,TRBV7-9,.,.,CASSWGRETQYF,TGTGCCAGCAGCTGGGGGAGGGAGACCCAGTACTTC
TRBJ2-3,TRBV20-1,.,.,CSASPDQDTQYF,TGCAGTGCTAGCCCCGACCAGGATACGCAGTATTTT
TRBJ2-5,TRBV19,.,TRBD2,CASGLAGGSQPETQYF,TGTGCCAGCGGACTAGCGGGAGGTTCCCAGCCGGAGACCCAGTACTTC
TRBJ2-7,TRBV11-2,.,TRBD2,CASRLAGGPWEQYF,TGTGCCAGCAGACTAGCGGGAGGGCCGTGGGAGCAGTACTTC